A selection of T cell receptor beta chains follows, all from one sample in a study of control samples from healthy donors and cancer patients. TCRdb's table, derived via immunoSEQ multiplex PCR, lists solely in-frame clones and lacks some. Seen here are 390,000 or so clones, 80% to 95% observed once, and the top ten hold about 6.3%. The sequencing sample was made of PBMCs. The receptors derive from a man aged 35-49 years with head and neck cancer. The CDR3 runs from the conserved cysteine through the conserved F or W. Fields, in order: J gene, clone size, V gene, D gene, CDR3 protein, CDR3 DNA. The D gene is left open where the match is weak. Rows give clone size only sometimes, using once, few, many, or a class for an expanded clone.

TRBJ2-3 - TRBV10-3 - CAISAENQDTQYF TGTGCCATCAGTGCAGAAAATCAAGATACGCAGTATTTT
TRBJ2-3 - TRBV4-3 TRBD2 CASSQDRPSGASDTQYF TGCGCCAGCAGCCAAGATCGGCCTAGCGGGGCTTCAGATACGCAGTATTTT
TRBJ1-5 - TRBV5-8 - CASNHLWRGSNQPQHF TGTGCCAGCAACCACCTTTGGCGGGGGAGCAATCAGCCCCAGCATTTT
TRBJ1-3 - TRBV11-3 TRBD1 CASSRTLGQGLTGNTIYF TGTGCCAGCAGCCGAACCTTAGGACAGGGACTCACTGGAAACACCATATATTTT
TRBJ2-5 - TRBV5-1 TRBD1 CASSGQGYETQYF TGCGCCAGCAGCGGACAGGGGTACGAGACCCAGTACTTC
TRBJ2-1 - TRBV28 TRBD2 CASSSQGLALNYNEQFF TGTGCCAGCAGTTCCCAAGGACTAGCCCTTAACTACAATGAGCAGTTCTTC
TRBJ1-5 few TRBV30 - CAWSPPDGRNQPQHF TGTGCCTGGAGCCCGCCGGATGGTCGGAATCAGCCCCAGCATTTT
TRBJ2-5 few TRBV25-1 TRBD1 CASSELETGLGQETQYF TGTGCCAGCAGTGAACTCGAGACAGGGTTGGGGCAAGAGACCCAGTACTTC
TRBJ2-2 - TRBV6-5 - CASPTGSGGTGELFF TGTGCCAGCCCGACAGGGTCCGGGGGCACCGGGGAGCTGTTTTTT
TRBJ1-4 - TRBV5-1 - CASSPEAAAAKLFF TGCGCCAGCAGCCCTGAGGCCGCCGCTGCGAAACTGTTTTTT
TRBJ2-2 - TRBV7-2 TRBD2 CASSPSGGAIGELFF TGTGCCAGCAGTCCTAGCGGGGGGGCCATCGGGGAGCTGTTTTTT
TRBJ1-6 - TRBV7-6 - CASSLGGGNSPLHF TGTGCCAGCAGCTTGGGAGGGGGGAATTCACCCCTCCACTTT
TRBJ1-1 - TRBV28 - CASSLGGTAKEAFF TGTGCCAGCAGTTTGGGAGGGACGGCGAAGGAAGCTTTCTTT
TRBJ1-4 - TRBV7-2 - CASSLNALQEKLFF TGTGCCAGCAGCTTAAATGCTCTTCAAGAAAAACTGTTTTTT
TRBJ2-4 - TRBV10-3 - CAISEPGTDIQYF TGTGCCATCAGTGAGCCTGGGACGGACATTCAGTACTTC
TRBJ1-1 once TRBV6-5 - CASSSHQNTEAFF TGTGCCAGCAGCTCACACCAGAACACTGAAGCTTTCTTT
TRBJ2-7 - TRBV30 - CAWLPPAGEQYF TGTGCCTGGCTACCCCCCGCCGGCGAGCAGTACTTC
TRBJ1-4 - TRBV3-1/TRBV3-2 TRBD1 CASSLGGQIQNEKLFF TGTGCCAGCAGCCTTGGGGGACAGATTCAGAATGAAAAACTGTTTTTT
TRBJ2-2 - TRBV5-4 TRBD2 CASSPIRAAGAIGELFF TGTGCCAGCAGCCCCATAAGGGCAGCGGGAGCGATCGGGGAGCTGTTTTTT
TRBJ1-4 - TRBV7-2 - CASSSRRGANEKLFF TGTGCCAGCAGCTCCCGACGGGGGGCTAATGAAAAACTGTTTTTT
TRBJ2-1 - TRBV24-1 - CATSEAGEVNEQFF TGTGCCACCAGTGAGGCAGGTGAGGTCAATGAGCAGTTCTTC
TRBJ2-3 - TRBV28 - CASSRYSTDTQYF TGTGCCAGCAGCCGATATAGCACAGATACGCAGTATTTT
TRBJ2-7 - TRBV3-1/TRBV3-2 TRBD1 CASSQTGTGPYEQYF TGTGCCAGCAGCCAGACCGGGACAGGGCCCTACGAGCAGTACTTC
TRBJ1-2 - TRBV6-5 - CASSSPGYGYTF TGTGCCAGCTCTAGCCCGGGGTATGGCTACACCTTC
TRBJ2-5 - TRBV24-1 TRBD1 CATSEHQGAKETQYF TGTGCCACCAGTGAACATCAGGGGGCGAAAGAGACCCAGTACTTC
TRBJ2-2 - TRBV11-2 - CASSLVAVELFF TGTGCCAGCAGCTTAGTCGCAGTCGAGCTGTTTTTT
TRBJ1-1 once TRBV3-1/TRBV3-2 - CASSQVWGEAFF TGTGCCAGCAGCCAAGTCTGGGGGGAAGCTTTCTTT
TRBJ1-6 - TRBV5-1 - CASSLDGRTDSPLHF TGCGCCAGCAGCTTGGACGGCAGGACTGATTCACCCCTCCACTTT
TRBJ1-5 - TRBV28 - CASRLINRDDQPQHF TGTGCCAGCAGGCTCATAAACAGGGACGATCAGCCCCAGCATTTT
TRBJ1-1 - TRBV28 - CASRKGGNTEAFF TGTGCCAGCAGGAAAGGGGGGAACACTGAAGCTTTCTTT
TRBJ2-5 - TRBV10-3 TRBD1 CATSSRTGVETETQYF TGTGCCACCTCATCCCGGACAGGGGTAGAGACAGAGACCCAGTACTTC
TRBJ1-2 - TRBV9 - CASSVAEIGYGYTF TGTGCCAGCAGCGTAGCGGAGATTGGTTATGGCTACACCTTC
TRBJ1-5 - TRBV28 - CASSLPAGTYSNQPQHF TGTGCCAGCAGTTTACCTGCAGGGACTTATAGCAATCAGCCCCAGCATTTT
TRBJ1-1 - TRBV11-2 - CASSLWVNTEAFF TGTGCCAGCAGCTTATGGGTGAACACTGAAGCTTTCTTT
TRBJ2-1 - TRBV19 TRBD2 CASSTQAGGLNEQFF TGTGCCAGTAGTACGCAAGCGGGAGGGCTCAATGAGCAGTTCTTC
TRBJ1-5 - TRBV30 - CAWSEGLGQPQHF TGTGCCTGGAGTGAAGGTCTCGGTCAGCCCCAGCATTTT
TRBJ2-2 - TRBV6-5 - CASSFRFIGELFF TGTGCCAGCAGTTTCCGGTTCATCGGGGAGCTGTTTTTT
TRBJ2-2 - TRBV9 - CASSVPLGGQTNTGELFF TGTGCCAGCAGCGTCCCCTTGGGGGGACAGACGAACACCGGGGAGCTGTTTTTT
TRBJ2-7 once TRBV30 TRBD1 CAWKGQGTYEQYF TGTGCCTGGAAGGGACAGGGGACCTACGAGCAGTACTTC
TRBJ2-1 - TRBV5-6 TRBD2 CASSESSGGLNEQFF TGTGCCAGCAGCGAATCTAGCGGAGGGCTTAATGAGCAGTTCTTC
TRBJ2-5 - TRBV27 TRBD2 CASSLGGVVETQYF TGTGCCAGCAGTTTAGGGGGGGTAGTGGAGACCCAGTACTTC
TRBJ1-5 - TRBV6-5 - CASGRQGNQPQHF TGTGCCAGCGGAAGACAGGGCAATCAGCCCCAGCATTTT
TRBJ2-3 - TRBV9 TRBD2 CASSVVGGADTQYF TGTGCCAGCAGCGTAGTTGGGGGGGCAGATACGCAGTATTTT
TRBJ2-7 - TRBV19 TRBD1 CASSTRQGPYEQYF TGTGCCAGTAGTACCCGACAGGGACCCTACGAGCAGTACTTC
TRBJ2-3 - TRBV7-9 TRBD1 CASSDRDRGIVGDTQYF TGTGCCAGCAGCGACCGGGACAGGGGTATAGTAGGAGATACGCAGTATTTT
TRBJ2-3 - TRBV5-1 TRBD2 CASSLIAGVADTQYF TGCGCCAGCAGCTTAATAGCGGGAGTAGCAGATACGCAGTATTTT
TRBJ2-7 - TRBV27 TRBD2 CASSPRTSGSYEQYF TGTGCCAGCAGTCCCCGGACTAGCGGGTCCTACGAGCAGTACTTC
TRBJ1-5 - TRBV11-2 TRBD1 CASSLDRGGTAALHF TGTGCCAGCAGCTTAGACAGGGGCGGGACAGCAGCCTTGCATTTT
TRBJ2-1 - TRBV5-1 - CASSLSGGRSNEQFF TGCGCCAGCAGCTTGAGTGGGGGGCGCAGCAATGAGCAGTTCTTC
TRBJ2-3 - TRBV7-9 - CASSLSQGTDTQYF TGTGCCAGCAGCTTATCGCAGGGGACAGATACGCAGTATTTT
TRBJ2-1 - TRBV6-4 TRBD2 CASRPSGTNEQFF TGTGCCAGCAGGCCTAGCGGCACCAATGAGCAGTTCTTC
TRBJ1-4 - TRBV5-1 - CASSLNRDIPNEKLFF TGCGCCAGCAGCTTGAACCGGGACATACCTAATGAAAAACTGTTTTTT
TRBJ1-2 - TRBV19 - CASSRQPNPNYGYTF TGTGCCAGTAGCCGACAGCCTAACCCTAACTATGGCTACACCTTC
TRBJ1-4 - TRBV19 TRBD1 CASSTWDRGNEKLFF TGTGCCAGTAGTACTTGGGACAGGGGGAATGAAAAACTGTTTTTT